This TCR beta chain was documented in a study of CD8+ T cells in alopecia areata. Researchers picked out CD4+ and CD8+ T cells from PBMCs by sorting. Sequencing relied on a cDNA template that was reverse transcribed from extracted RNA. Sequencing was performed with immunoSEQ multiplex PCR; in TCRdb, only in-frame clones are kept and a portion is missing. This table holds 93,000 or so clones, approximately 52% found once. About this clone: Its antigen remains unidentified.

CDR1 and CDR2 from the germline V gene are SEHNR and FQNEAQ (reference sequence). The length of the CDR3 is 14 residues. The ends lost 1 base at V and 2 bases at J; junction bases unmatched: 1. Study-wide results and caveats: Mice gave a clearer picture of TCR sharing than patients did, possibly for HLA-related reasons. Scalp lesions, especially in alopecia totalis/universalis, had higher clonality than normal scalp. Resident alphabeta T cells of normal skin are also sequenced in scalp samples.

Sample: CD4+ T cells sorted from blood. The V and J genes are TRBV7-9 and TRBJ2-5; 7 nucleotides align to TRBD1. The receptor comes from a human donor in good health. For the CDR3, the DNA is TGTGCCAGCAGCTTAGGACAGGGACAAGAGACCCAGTACTTC. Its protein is CASSLGQGQETQYF.